This is a list of T cell receptor beta chains from one sample in a study of blood T cell repertoires in COVID-19. Produced via immunoSEQ multiplex PCR; TCRdb's table is partial and in-frame only. The table lists just under 65,000 clones, just over 85% of them singletons. Sequences were obtained from peripheral blood. Receptor source: a man aged 35-49 years with acute or convalescent COVID-19. CDR3s include the opening cysteine and the closing phenylalanine or tryptophan. D genes are given only for firm matches. The size field is filled for only some rows; it gives once, few, many or a size class.

J gene | V gene | clone size | D gene | CDR3 protein | CDR3 DNA
TRBJ1-2 | TRBV21-1 | once | . | CASSKPPQPENYGYTF | TGTGCCAGCAGCAAACCCCCCCAACCTGAGAACTATGGCTACACCTTC
TRBJ2-3 | TRBV6-5 | . | . | CASSGSLGAGDTQYF | TGTGCCAGCAGCGGTAGCTTGGGAGCGGGAGATACGCAGTATTTT
TRBJ2-3 | TRBV9 | . | TRBD2 | CASSVGGGYTDTQYF | TGTGCCAGCAGCGTAGGCGGGGGGTATACAGATACGCAGTATTTT
TRBJ1-5 | TRBV12-3/TRBV12-4 | . | . | CASSLGLQPQHF | TGTGCCAGCAGTTTAGGACTCCAGCCCCAGCATTTT
TRBJ2-3 | TRBV9 | . | . | CASSEQVSTDTQYF | TGTGCCAGCAGCGAACAGGTTAGCACAGATACGCAGTATTTT
TRBJ1-1 | TRBV6-5 | . | . | CASNTLGGTEAFF | TGTGCCAGCAACACTTTGGGAGGAACTGAAGCTTTCTTT
TRBJ1-6 | TRBV5-4 | . | . | CASTLSGGLSPLHF | TGTGCCAGCACCCTGTCCGGGGGTCTTTCACCCCTCCACTTT
TRBJ1-6 | TRBV6-5 | . | . | CASSYGVLTANSPLHF | TGTGCCAGCAGTTATGGGGTGTTGACAGCCAATTCACCCCTCCACTTT
TRBJ1-3 | TRBV5-1 | . | TRBD1 | CASSSSGTGSSAGNTIYF | TGCGCCAGCAGCTCTTCCGGGACAGGGAGTTCGGCGGGAAACACCATATATTTT
TRBJ1-1 | TRBV2 | . | TRBD1 | CASSRQGPLNTEAFF | TGTGCCAGCAGTAGACAGGGGCCACTGAACACTGAAGCTTTCTTT
TRBJ2-7 | TRBV6-5 | few | TRBD1 | CASRYGTGGTYEQYF | TGTGCCAGCAGATACGGGACAGGGGGGACCTACGAGCAGTACTTC
TRBJ2-2 | TRBV4-2 | once | . | CASSQSQGDTGELFF | TGTGCCAGCAGCCAGTCGCAGGGCGACACCGGGGAGCTGTTTTTT
TRBJ2-7 | TRBV5-1 | . | TRBD1 | CASSLGQGRLYEQYF | TGCGCCAGCAGCTTGGGACAGGGGCGCCTGTACGAGCAGTACTTC
TRBJ1-6 | TRBV6-5 | . | . | CASSTTGSNSPLHF | TGTGCCAGCAGTACGACAGGCAGTAATTCACCCCTCCACTTT
TRBJ2-5 | TRBV7-9 | . | TRBD2 | CASSPRLAGGQGTQYF | TGTGCCAGCAGCCCGCGACTAGCGGGGGGGCAGGGGACCCAGTACTTC
TRBJ1-1 | TRBV4-1 | . | . | CASSHTGWTEAFF | TGCGCCAGCAGCCACACAGGGTGGACTGAAGCTTTCTTT
TRBJ1-2 | TRBV10-3 | . | TRBD1 | CAISGDRGYGYTF | TGTGCCATCAGTGGGGACAGGGGCTATGGCTACACCTTC
TRBJ2-5 | TRBV30 | . | . | CAWLDRETQYF | TGTGCCTGGCTTGATAGAGAGACCCAGTACTTC
TRBJ2-5 | TRBV7-2 | . | . | CASSLEIRARQETQYF | TGTGCCAGCAGCTTAGAGATCAGGGCCAGGCAAGAGACCCAGTACTTC
TRBJ2-7 | TRBV6-5 | . | TRBD2 | CASRTLRGETYEQYF | TGTGCCAGCAGAACCTTGCGGGGGGAGACCTACGAGCAGTACTTC
TRBJ1-2 | TRBV19 | . | . | CASSIALSYGYTF | TGTGCCAGTAGTATAGCGTTGTCCTATGGCTACACCTTC
TRBJ1-6 | TRBV12-5 | . | . | CASGLGGWDSPLHF | TGTGCTAGTGGTTTGGGAGGCTGGGATTCACCCCTCCACTTT
TRBJ1-4 | TRBV4-1 | . | . | CASSRQTGSNEKLFF | TGCGCCAGCAGCCGACAAACAGGGTCTAATGAAAAACTGTTTTTT
TRBJ1-4 | TRBV27 | once | TRBD1 | CASSRTSSGGINEKLFF | TGTGCCAGCAGTCGCACCTCATCAGGGGGCATCAATGAAAAACTGTTTTTT
TRBJ2-7 | TRBV18 | few | . | CASSPLRQTEYEQYF | TGTGCCAGCTCACCGCTGCGACAGACCGAATACGAGCAGTACTTC
TRBJ2-2 | TRBV2 | . | . | CASSPLRESRVFF | TGTGCCAGCAGTCCACTCCGGGAGTCCCGAGTTTTTTTT
TRBJ1-4 | TRBV6-5 | once | TRBD1 | CASNSPGQGAKKLFF | TGTGCCAGCAACTCACCGGGACAGGGGGCGAAGAAACTGTTTTTT
TRBJ2-6 | TRBV19 | . | . | CASAPRGGTLAGANVLTF | TGTGCCAGTGCTCCCAGAGGGGGAACTCTGGCAGGGGCCAACGTCCTGACTTTC
TRBJ2-7 | TRBV7-9 | . | . | CASSLSARYPGSYEQYF | TGTGCCAGCAGCTTATCGGCAAGATACCCCGGGTCTTACGAGCAGTACTTC
TRBJ1-3 | TRBV5-1 | once | . | CASSLGGAGGNTIYF | TGCGCCAGCAGCTTGGGAGGAGCAGGGGGAAACACCATATATTTT
TRBJ1-4 | TRBV27 | once | . | CASSGGLANEKLFF | TGTGCCAGCAGCGGGGGGCTGGCTAATGAAAAACTGTTTTTT
TRBJ1-1 | TRBV18 | . | . | CASSPFEGTAFF | TGTGCCAGCTCACCCTTCGAGGGAACAGCTTTCTTT
TRBJ1-5 | TRBV7-8 | once | . | CASCPSRGRQPQHF | TGTGCCAGCTGCCCGAGCAGGGGCCGGCAGCCCCAGCATTTT
TRBJ1-2 | TRBV30 | once | . | CAWSARTMGHYGYTF | TGTGCCTGGAGTGCCCGGACAATGGGGCACTATGGCTACACCTTC